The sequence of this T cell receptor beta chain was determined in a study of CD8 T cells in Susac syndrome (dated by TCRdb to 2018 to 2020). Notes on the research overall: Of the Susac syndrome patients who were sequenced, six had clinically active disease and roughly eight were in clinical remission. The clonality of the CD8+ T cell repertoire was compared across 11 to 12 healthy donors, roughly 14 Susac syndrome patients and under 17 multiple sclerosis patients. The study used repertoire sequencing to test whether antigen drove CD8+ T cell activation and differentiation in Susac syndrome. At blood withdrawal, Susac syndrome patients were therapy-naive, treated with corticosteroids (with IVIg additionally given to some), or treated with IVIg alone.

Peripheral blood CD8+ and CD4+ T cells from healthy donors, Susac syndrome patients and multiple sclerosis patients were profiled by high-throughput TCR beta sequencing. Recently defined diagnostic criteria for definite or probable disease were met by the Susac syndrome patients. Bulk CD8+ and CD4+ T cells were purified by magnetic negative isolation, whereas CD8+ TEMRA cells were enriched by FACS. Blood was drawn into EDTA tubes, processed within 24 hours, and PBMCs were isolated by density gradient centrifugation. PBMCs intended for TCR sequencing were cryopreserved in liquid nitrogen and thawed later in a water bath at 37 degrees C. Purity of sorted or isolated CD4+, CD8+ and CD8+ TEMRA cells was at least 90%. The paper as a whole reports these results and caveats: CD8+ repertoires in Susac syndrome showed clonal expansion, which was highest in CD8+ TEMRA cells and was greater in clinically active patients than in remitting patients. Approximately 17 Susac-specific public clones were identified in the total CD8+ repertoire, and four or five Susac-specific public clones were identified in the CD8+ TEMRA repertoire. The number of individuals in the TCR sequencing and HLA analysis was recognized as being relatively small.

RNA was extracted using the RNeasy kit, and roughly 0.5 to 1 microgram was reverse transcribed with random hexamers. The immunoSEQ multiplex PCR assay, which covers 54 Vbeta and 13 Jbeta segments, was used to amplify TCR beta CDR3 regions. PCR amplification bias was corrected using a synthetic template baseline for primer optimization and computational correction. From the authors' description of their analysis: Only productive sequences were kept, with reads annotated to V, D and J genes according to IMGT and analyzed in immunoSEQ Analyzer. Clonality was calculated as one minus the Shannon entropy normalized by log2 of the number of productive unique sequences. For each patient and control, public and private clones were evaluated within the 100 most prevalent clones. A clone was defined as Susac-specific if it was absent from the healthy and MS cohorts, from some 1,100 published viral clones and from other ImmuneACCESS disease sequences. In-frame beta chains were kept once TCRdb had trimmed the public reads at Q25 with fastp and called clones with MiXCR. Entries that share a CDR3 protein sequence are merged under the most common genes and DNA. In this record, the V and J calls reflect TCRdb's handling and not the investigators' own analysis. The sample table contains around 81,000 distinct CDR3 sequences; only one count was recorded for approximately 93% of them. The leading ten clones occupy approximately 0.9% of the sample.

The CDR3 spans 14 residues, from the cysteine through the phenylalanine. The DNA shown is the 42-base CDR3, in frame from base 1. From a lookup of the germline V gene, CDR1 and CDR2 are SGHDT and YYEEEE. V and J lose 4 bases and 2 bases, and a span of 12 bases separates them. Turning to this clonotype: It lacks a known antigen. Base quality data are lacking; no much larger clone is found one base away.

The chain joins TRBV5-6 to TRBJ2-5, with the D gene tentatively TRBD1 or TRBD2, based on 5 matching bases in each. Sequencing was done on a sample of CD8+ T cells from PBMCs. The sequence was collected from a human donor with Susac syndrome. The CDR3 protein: CASSLGDVQETQYF. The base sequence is TGTGCCAGCAGCCTCGGGGACGTTCAAGAGACCCAGTACTTC. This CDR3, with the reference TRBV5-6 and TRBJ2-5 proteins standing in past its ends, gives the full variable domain DAGVTQSPTHLIKTRGQQVTLRCSPKSGHDTVSWYQQALGQGPQFIFQYYEEEERQRGNFPDRFSGHQFPNYSSELNVNALLLGDSALYLCASSLGDVQETQYFGPGTRLLVL.